This entry features one TCR beta chain sequence. No antigen is known for it. The sample originates from a study of T cell responses to AZD1222 COVID-19 vaccine. Study conclusions and caveats: Just a handful of AZD1222 recipients were seropositive at baseline.

Using immunoSEQ multiplex PCR, the repertoire was profiled, and TCRdb retains in-frame clones only, with some absent. The sample records 250,000 to 300,000 clones, approximately 94% being singletons. This CDR3 comprises 13 residues. Germline CDR1 and CDR2: SGHRS and YFSETQ. V gave up 7 bases and J gave up 5 bases, with 13 bases separating them. This specimen consisted of peripheral blood, obtained 28 days after the second AZD1222 dose. The chain uses TRBV5-1 and TRBJ2-1; D call uncertain. The sequence derives from an adult who received the AZD1222 COVID-19 vaccine. The CDR3 sequence is CASRVDGHNEQFF. The CDR3 DNA sequence: TGCGCCAGCCGAGTTGACGGTCACAATGAGCAGTTCTTC.